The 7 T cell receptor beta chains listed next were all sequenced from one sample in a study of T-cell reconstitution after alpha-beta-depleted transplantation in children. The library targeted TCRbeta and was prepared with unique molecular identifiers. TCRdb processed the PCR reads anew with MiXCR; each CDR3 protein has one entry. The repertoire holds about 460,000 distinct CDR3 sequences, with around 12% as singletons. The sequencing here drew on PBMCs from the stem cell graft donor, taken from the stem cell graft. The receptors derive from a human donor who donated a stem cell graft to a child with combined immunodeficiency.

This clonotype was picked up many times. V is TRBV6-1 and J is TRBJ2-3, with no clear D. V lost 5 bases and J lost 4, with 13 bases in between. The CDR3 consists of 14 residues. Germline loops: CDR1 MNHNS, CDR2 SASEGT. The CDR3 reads CASSRPPVSDTQYF. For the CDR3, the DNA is TGTGCCAGCAGTAGACCCCCGGTGTCAGATACGCAGTATTTT.

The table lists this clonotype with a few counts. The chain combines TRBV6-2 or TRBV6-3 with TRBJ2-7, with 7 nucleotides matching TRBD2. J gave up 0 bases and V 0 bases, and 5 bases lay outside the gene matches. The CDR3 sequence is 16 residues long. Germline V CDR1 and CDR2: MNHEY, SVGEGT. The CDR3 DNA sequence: TGTGCCAGCAGTTACTCGGACCGGGACTACTCCTACGAGCAGTACTTC. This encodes CASSYSDRDYSYEQYF.

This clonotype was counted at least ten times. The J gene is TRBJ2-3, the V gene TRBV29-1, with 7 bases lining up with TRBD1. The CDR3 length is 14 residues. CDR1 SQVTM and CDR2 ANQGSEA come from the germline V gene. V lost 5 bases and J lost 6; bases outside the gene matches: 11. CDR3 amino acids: CSVLGQDRVDTQYF. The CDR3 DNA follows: TGCAGCGTTCTCGGACAGGATCGGGTGGATACGCAGTATTTT.

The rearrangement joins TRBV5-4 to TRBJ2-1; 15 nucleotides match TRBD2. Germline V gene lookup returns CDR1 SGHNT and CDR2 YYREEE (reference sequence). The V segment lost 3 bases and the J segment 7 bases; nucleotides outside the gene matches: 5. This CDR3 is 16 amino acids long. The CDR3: CASSYAGTSGRNEQFF. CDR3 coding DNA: TGTGCCAGCAGCTATGCCGGGACTAGCGGGAGGAATGAGCAGTTCTTC. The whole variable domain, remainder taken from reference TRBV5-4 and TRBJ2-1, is ETGVTQSPTHLIKTRGQQVTLRCSSQSGHNTVSWYQQALGQGPQFIFQYYREEENGRGNFPPRFSGLQFPNYSSELNVNALELDDSALYLCASSYAGTSGRNEQFFGPGTRLTVL.

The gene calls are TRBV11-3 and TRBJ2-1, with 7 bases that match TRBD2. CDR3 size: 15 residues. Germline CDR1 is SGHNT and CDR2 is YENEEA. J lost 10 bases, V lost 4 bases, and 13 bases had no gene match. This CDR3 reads CASSSGGRADGEQFF. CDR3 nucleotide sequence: TGTGCCAGCAGCTCCGGGGGGAGGGCTGATGGAGAGCAGTTCTTC.

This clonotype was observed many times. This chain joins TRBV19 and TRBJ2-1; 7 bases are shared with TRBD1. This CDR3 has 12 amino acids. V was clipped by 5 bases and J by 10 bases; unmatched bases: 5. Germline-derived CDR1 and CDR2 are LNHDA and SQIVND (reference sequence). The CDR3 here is CASSWLDREQFF. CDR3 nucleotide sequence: TGTGCCAGTAGTTGGTTGGACAGGGAGCAGTTCTTC.

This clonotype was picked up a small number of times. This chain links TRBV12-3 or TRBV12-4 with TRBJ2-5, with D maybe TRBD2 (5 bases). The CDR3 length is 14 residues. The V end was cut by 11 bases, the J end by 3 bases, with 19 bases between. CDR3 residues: CAVQKGENKETQYF. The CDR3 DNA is TGTGCCGTACAGAAGGGAGAAAATAAAGAGACCCAGTACTTC.